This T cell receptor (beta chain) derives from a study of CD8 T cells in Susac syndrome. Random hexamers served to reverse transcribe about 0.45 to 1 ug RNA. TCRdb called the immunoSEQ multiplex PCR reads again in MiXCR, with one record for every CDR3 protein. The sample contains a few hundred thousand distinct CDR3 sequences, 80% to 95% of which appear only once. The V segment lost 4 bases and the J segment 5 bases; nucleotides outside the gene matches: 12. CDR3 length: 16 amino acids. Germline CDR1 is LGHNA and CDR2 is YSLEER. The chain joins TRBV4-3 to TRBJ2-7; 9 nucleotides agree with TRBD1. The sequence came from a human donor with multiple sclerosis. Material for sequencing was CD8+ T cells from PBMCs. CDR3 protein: CASSRQTGGDGDEQYF. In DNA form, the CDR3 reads TGCGCCAGCAGCCGACAAACAGGGGGCGACGGAGACGAGCAGTACTTC.